This entry lists 9 T cell receptor gamma chains sequenced from one sample in a study of intestinal T cells in coeliac disease (dated by TCRdb to about 2020). Libraries were made using multiplex PCR. The sample was run on an Ion Torrent PGM. TRG repertoires were amplified from around 200 ng of biopsy DNA using the LymphoTrack kit, whose primers carry Illumina adapters. TCRdb reprocessed the public reads with the caller CATT; rows with the same DNA were merged afterwards. A total of about 1,300 gamma-chain clones appear in this sample, 44% of them only once. Clones ranked in the top ten supply approximately 14% of the sample. Genomic DNA was extracted with the QIAamp DNA FFPE tissue kit from ten 5-um FFPE scrolls per case. The sequencing input was a duodenal biopsy. These receptors came from a human donor with celiac disease.

This clone has more than one count but fewer than ten. This chain joins TRGV5 and TRGJ1 or TRGJ2. The CDR3 totals 15 residues. The germline V gene has CDR1 VINAFY and CDR2 YDVSNSKD. The ends lost 1 base at V and 3 bases at J; junction bases unmatched: 9. The CDR3: CATWDRGDFYYKKLF. In nucleotides, the CDR3 is TGTGCCACCTGGGACAGAGGGGATTTTTATTATAAGAAACTCTTT.

This chain uses TRGV3 with TRGJ1 or TRGJ2. CDR1 is VTNTFY, CDR2 YDVSTARD, per germline (reference sequence). The CDR3 loop spans 13 amino acids. Trimming took 0 bases from V and 5 from J; bases not matched to a gene: 4. CDR3 loop: CATWDRRDYKKLF. The CDR3 DNA is TGTGCCACCTGGGACAGGCGTGATTATAAGAAACTCTTT.

To note about this clone: This may stem from a read error, because a much larger clone lies one nucleotide away. The chain couples TRGV5 to TRGJ1 or TRGJ2. The germline CDR1 and CDR2 sequences are VINAFY and YDVSNSKD. The CDR3 contains 13 residues. CDR3: CAAWDRIYYKKLF. The CDR3 DNA reads as TGTGCCGCCTGGGACAGGATTTATTATAAGAAACTCTTT.

With respect to this clone: No DNA is shown, since the ends of the CDR3 on it are uncertain; the CDR3 is the one TCRdb lists. V usage is TRGV11 and J usage is TRGJ1 or TRGJ2. TRGV11 qualifies as an ORF whose function is uncertain. The CDR3 numbers 12 amino acids, ends counted. The chain's CDR3 is CTTVPAGLKKLF.

The gene calls are TRGV4 and TRGJ1 or TRGJ2. The CDR3 runs 11 residues. The V gene's germline CDR1 is EGSTGY and CDR2 YDSYTSSV. V was pared by 10 bases and J by 7 bases, with 10 bases of the junction left unmatched. CDR3 in amino acids: CATNPYYKKLF. The CDR3 DNA follows: TGTGCCACTAACCCATACTATAAGAAACTCTTT.

The CDR3 DNA reads TGTGCCACCTGGGTTTTTGAGTCCCCGACCCTTGGAGCTGGGGAGAGTTATTATAAGAAACTCTTT. This encodes CATWVFESPTLGAGESYYKKLF. The chain is built from TRGV8 and TRGJ1 or TRGJ2. The trim removed 5 bases at V and 3 bases at J, leaving 34 bases unmatched. The CDR3 sequence is 22 residues long. Germline V gene sequence: CDR1 VENAVY, CDR2 YDSYNSRV.

As to this clone: A read error is possible here, since a much larger clone lies one base away. Other DNA sequences from this sample encode an identical CDR3 as well. The gene calls are TRGV3 and TRGJP2. The junction had 9 bases not matched to a gene; V was cut back by 1 base and J by 4 bases. The CDR3 runs 16 residues. CDR1 is VTNTFY, CDR2 YDVSTARD, per germline (reference sequence). The CDR3 sequence is CATWDRRVFSDWIKTF. CDR3 DNA sequence: TGTGCCACCTGGGACAGACGGGTTTTTAGTGATTGGATCAAGACGTTT.

V usage is TRGV3 and J usage is TRGJ1 or TRGJ2. The length of the CDR3 is 11 residues. CDR1 is VTNTFY, CDR2 YDVSTARD, per germline (reference sequence). Unmatched junction bases numbered 9, after V lost 3 bases and J lost 13 bases. Here the CDR3 DNA reads TGTGCCACCTGGGACTTAGTAACCAAACTCTTT. Encoded protein: CATWDLVTKLF.

This clone appeared once. The J gene is TRGJP2, the V gene TRGV4. V lost 1 base, J lost 4 bases, and 6 bases stayed unmatched. This CDR3 has 15 residues. Germline CDR1 reads EGSTGY; CDR2 reads YDSYTSSV. This chain's CDR3 is CATWDGKFSDWIKTF. CDR3 in DNA: TGTGCCACCTGGGATGGCAAGTTTAGTGATTGGATCAAGACGTTT.